The source of this T cell receptor (beta chain) is a study of cytomegalovirus exposure and HLA in healthy donors. Study findings and constraints: CMV antigen specificity was confirmed in vitro for three CMV-associated chains.

Details on this clone: The antigen remains undetermined.

Some clones are missing from TCRdb's copy, which holds only in-frame ones; the method was immunoSEQ multiplex PCR. This sample has about 200,000 clones; 81% occur once, and the top ten carry 0.95% to 1.5%. Sequencing used PBMCs. The clonotype originates from a woman in her twenties or thirties in good health and CMV-seronegative.

The CDR3 bases are TGTGCCAGCAGCCTTAGCGGGGGGGCCAACGAGCAGTACTTC. Its protein is CASSLSGGANEQYF. This sequence joins TRBV5-6 and TRBJ2-7, with 11 positions matching TRBD2. CDR1 SGHDT and CDR2 YYEEEE come from the germline V gene. CDR3 length equals 14 residues. The ends lost 4 bases at V and 5 bases at J; junction bases unmatched: 5.